This T cell receptor (beta chain) was observed in a study of metastatic and nonmetastatic thyroid tumors. At the level of the study: Repertoire comparisons spanned blood and tumor or nodule tissue from malignant and benign thyroid patients. Study findings and constraints: Relative to benign nodules, malignant thyroid tumors were reportedly characterized by significantly elevated TCR beta diversity in blood and tumor.

Ahead of thyroid surgery, no patient had received treatment of any kind. Of note for this clone: As yet, its antigen is unknown.

In the original analysis: Clinicopathological groups supplied CDR3 differences that were used to build a distant-metastasis classifier for papillary thyroid cancer. TCRdb re-called clones via MiXCR from the PCR reads. The V and J calls shown here were made by TCRdb, not taken from the authors' results. The sample has fewer than 7,500 clones; approximately 40% are singletons. Trimming took 3 bases from V and 0 from J; bases not matched to a gene: 4. The CDR3 has 15 residues. Germline-derived CDR1 and CDR2 are DFQATT and SNEGSKA (reference sequence). The sample was tumor tissue. This clonotype originated in a female donor with papillary thyroid cancer or a benign thyroid nodule (not recorded which). Some clones in this sample may be carry-over from other donors' samples. J is TRBJ2-2 and V is TRBV20-1, with 7 bases lining up with TRBD1. For the CDR3, the DNA is TGCAGTGCTAGGCACAGGGGTGCGAACACCGGGGAGCTGTTTTTT. This gives the protein CSARHRGANTGELFF.